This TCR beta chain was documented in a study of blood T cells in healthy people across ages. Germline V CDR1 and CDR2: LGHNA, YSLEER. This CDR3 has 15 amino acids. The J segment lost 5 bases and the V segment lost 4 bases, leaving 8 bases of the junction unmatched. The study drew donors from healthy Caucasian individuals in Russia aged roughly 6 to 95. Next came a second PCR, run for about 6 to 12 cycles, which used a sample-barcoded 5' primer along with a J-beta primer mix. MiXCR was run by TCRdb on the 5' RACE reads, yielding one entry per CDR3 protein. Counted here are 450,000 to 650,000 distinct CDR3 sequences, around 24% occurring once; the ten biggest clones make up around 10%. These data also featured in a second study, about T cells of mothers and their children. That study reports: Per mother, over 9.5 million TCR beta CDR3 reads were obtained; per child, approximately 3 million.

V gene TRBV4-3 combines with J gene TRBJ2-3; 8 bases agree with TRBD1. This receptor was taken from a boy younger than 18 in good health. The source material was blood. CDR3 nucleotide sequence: TGCGCCAGCAGCCTTGACAGGGGAGGCGAAGATACGCAGTATTTT. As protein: CASSLDRGGEDTQYF.